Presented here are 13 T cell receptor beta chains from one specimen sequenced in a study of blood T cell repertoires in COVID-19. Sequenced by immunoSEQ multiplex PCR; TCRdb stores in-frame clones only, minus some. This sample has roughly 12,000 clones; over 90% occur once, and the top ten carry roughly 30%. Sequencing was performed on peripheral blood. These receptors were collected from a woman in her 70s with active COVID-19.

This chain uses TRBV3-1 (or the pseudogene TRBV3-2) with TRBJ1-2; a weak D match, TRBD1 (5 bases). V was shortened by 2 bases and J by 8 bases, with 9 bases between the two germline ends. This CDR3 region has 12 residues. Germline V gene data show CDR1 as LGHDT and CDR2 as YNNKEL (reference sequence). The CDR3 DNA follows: TGTGCCAGCAGCCAAAACAGGCAGGGCTACACCTTC. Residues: CASSQNRQGYTF.

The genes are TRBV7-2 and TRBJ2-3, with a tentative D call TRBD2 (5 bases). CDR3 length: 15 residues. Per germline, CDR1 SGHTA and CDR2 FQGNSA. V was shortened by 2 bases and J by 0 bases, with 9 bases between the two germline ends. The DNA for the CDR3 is TGTGCCAGCAGCTTATGGAGGTCCAGCACAGATACGCAGTATTTT. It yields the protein CASSLWRSSTDTQYF.

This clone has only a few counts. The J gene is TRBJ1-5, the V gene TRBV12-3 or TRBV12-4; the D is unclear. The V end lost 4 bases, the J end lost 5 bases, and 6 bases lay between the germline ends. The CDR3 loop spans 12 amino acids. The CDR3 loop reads CASSSQYQPQHF. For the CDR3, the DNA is TGTGCCAGCAGTTCTCAGTATCAGCCCCAGCATTTT.

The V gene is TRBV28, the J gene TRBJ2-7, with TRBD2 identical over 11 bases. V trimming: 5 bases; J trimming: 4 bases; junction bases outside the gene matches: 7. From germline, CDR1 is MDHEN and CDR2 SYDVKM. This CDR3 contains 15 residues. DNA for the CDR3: TGTGCCAGCAGTCCTATAGCGGGAGGGCCGTACGAGCAGTACTTC. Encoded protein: CASSPIAGGPYEQYF.

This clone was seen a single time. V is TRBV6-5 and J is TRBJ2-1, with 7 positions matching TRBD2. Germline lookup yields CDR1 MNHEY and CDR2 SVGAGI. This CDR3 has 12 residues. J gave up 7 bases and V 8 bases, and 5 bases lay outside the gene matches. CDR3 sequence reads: CASRNSGNEQFF. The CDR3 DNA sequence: TGTGCCAGCCGTAATAGCGGGAATGAGCAGTTCTTC.

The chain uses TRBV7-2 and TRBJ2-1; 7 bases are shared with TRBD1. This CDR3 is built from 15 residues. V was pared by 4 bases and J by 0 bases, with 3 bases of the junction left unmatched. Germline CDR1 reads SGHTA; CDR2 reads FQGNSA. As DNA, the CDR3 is TGTGCCAGCAGCTGGGGACAGAGCTCCTACAATGAGCAGTTCTTC. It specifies CASSWGQSSYNEQFF.

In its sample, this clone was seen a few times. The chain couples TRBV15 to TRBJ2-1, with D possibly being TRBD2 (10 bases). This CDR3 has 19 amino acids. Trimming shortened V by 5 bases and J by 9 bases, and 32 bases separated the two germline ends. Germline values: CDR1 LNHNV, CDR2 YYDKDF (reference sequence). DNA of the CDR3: TGTGCCACCAGCTCGGACAGGGGAAGGAGCGGGAGGGCCTCGGGTGAGCAGTTCTTC. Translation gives CATSSDRGRSGRASGEQFF.

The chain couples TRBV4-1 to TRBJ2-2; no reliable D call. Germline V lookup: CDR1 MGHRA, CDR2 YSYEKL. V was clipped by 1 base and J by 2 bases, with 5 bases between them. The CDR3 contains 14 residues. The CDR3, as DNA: TGCGCCAGCAGCCAAGTTCCTAACACCGGGGAGCTGTTTTTT. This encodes CASSQVPNTGELFF.

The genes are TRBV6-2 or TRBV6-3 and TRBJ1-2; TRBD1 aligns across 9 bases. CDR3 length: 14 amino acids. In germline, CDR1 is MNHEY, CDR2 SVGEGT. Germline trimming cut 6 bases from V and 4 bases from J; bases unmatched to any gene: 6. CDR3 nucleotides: TGTGCCAGCAGCGAACAGGGGGCTATCTATGGCTACACCTTC. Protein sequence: CASSEQGAIYGYTF.

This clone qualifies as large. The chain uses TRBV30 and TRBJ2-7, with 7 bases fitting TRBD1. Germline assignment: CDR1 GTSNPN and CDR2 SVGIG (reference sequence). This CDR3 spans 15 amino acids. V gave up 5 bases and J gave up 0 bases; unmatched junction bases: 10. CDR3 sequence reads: CAWLSYQGVSYEQYF. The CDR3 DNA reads TGTGCCTGGTTGAGTTACCAGGGGGTCTCCTACGAGCAGTACTTC.

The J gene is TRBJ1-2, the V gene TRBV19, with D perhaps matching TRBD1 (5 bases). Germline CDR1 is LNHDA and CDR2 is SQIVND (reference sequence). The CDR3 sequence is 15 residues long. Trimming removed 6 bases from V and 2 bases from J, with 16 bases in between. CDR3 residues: CASSTPGGGNYGYTF. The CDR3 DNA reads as TGTGCCAGTAGCACCCCGGGCGGGGGAAACTATGGCTACACCTTC.

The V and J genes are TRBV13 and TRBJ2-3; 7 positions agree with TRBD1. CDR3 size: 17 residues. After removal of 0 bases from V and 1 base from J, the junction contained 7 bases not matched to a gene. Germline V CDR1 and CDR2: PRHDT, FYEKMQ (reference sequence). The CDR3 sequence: CASSLGTGPLGTDTQYF. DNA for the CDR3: TGTGCCAGCAGCTTAGGGACAGGGCCTTTAGGCACAGATACGCAGTATTTT.

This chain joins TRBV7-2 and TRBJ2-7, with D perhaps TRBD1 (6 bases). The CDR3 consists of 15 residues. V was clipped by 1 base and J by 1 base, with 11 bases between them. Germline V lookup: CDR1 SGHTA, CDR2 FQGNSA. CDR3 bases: TGTGCCAGCAGCTTAGGACAGGTCCCGTCCTACGAGCAGTACTTC. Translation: CASSLGQVPSYEQYF.